The source of this TCR beta chain is a study of CD4 T cells in relation to SARS-CoV-2 and coronaviruses listed by TCRdb under 2021. Study-wide context: The ViraFEST assay cultured PBMCs with antigen for roughly nine days, then sequenced TCR beta CDR3s to find antigen-specific clonal expansions. An HIV-1 Nef peptide pool or a culture without peptide was used as the negative reference condition. Using patient-derived lymphoblastoid cell lines, the shared crossreactive spike epitopes were mapped to their HLA restriction. Memory CD4+ T cell crossreactivity between SARS-CoV-2 and common cold coronavirus spike proteins was assessed at the TCR clonotype level in the study. The Adaptive Biotechnologies TCR-sequencing kit was used to sequence samples from a few pre-COVID donors and the naive versus memory experiments, whereas other data were Illumina-based. For other donors in the study, expansion assays were sequenced with a different, Illumina-based TCR-beta assay. The investigation overall reported the following: No donor contributed both pre-pandemic and post-infection samples, which limited tracing the source of pre-existing responses. Roughly 67% of donors had memory CD4+ clonotypes that crossrecognized SARS-CoV-2 and at least one common cold coronavirus spike. Significantly weaker SARS-CoV-2-driven expansion was shown by crossreactive clones than by monoreactive clones, consistent with antigenic imprinting. Crossreactivity analysis was centred on spike protein, so crossreactivity against other viral proteins was not assessed. The study was limited by small numbers of patients and tested TCRs.

CD4+ T cells from unexposed donors were collected before the COVID-19 pandemic (2011-2018). After around 10 days of culture, CD4+ T cells were isolated with the EasySep CD4+ T cell isolation kit. As cell numbers permitted, CD4+ T cells from unexposed donors were tested for reactivity to SARS-CoV-2 S and N and to four common cold coronavirus spike pools. Each well received about 2 million PBMCs, cultured in IMDM supplemented with about 5% human AB serum and around 9 IU/ml IL-2. Half of the culture medium was replaced with fresh IL-2-containing medium on days 3 and 7. In general, every peptide culture condition was set up in three replicate wells. Leukapheresis product for the unexposed donors was bought commercially. Ficoll-Paque PLUS gradient centrifugation was used to isolate PBMCs from leukapheresis product or whole blood. PBMCs were either used fresh in the expansion assay or cryopreserved at -140 degrees C. The QIAamp Micro DNA Kit was used to extract genomic DNA from the CD4+ T cells.

Points on this clone: This clone's antigen is unknown. No base quality values were provided; no much bigger clone lies one nucleotide off.

Library prep was done by the immunoSEQ multiplex PCR assay. From the authors' description of their analysis: During preprocessing, nonproductive sequences were removed, along with CDR3s that did not begin with C, did not end with F or W, or were shorter than 7 amino acids. The MANAFEST web app identified antigen-specific clonotypes based on expansion compared with the reference and other culture wells. A clone was considered positive if significant expansion relative to the reference culture was observed in 2 of 3 replicate wells at an FDR below 0.05. Positive clones also required significant expansion versus all other tandem wells and an odds ratio above 5. CDR3 homology was quantified as pairwise Levenshtein distance, calculated with the stringdist R package after three terminal residues were trimmed from each end. The table comes from immuneACCESS by way of TCRdb, which keeps in-frame sequences with V and J called. Part of the clones is missing from these tables; in studies checked, under half for an unresolved V gene and the rest for unknown reasons. V, J and clone size reflect that table, while D and trimming were determined from the DNA. The sample data list 15,000 to 20,000 clones, and roughly 74% of these were observed just once. Together, the top ten hold around a sixth of the sample.

Deletion took 4 bases off V and 6 bases off J, with a span of 14 bases between the germline ends. There are 14 amino acids in the CDR3, from cysteine to phenylalanine inclusive. Only the CDR3 region is kept as DNA, spanning 42 bases read in frame from base 1. The germline V gene encodes CDR1 SGDLS and CDR2 YYNGEE. The chain uses TRBV9 and TRBJ1-5; confidence is insufficient to name the D gene. This receptor was identified in a human donor in good health. The sample comprised CD4+ T cells from PBMCs, cultured in vitro. The bases read TGTGCCAGCAGCCTCTACGAACTCGGTCAGCCCCAGCATTTT. Its translation is CASSLYELGQPQHF.